The rows below give T cell receptor beta chains drawn from one sample of a study of blood T cell repertoires in COVID-19. The assay was immunoSEQ multiplex PCR, and TCRdb's table has in-frame clones only and misses some. Counted here are 100,000 to 150,000 clones, around 90% occurring once; the ten biggest clones make up 0.75% to 0.9%. Sequencing was carried out using peripheral blood. Receptor source: a woman aged 50 to 60 with active or convalescent COVID-19. Each CDR3 is given with its conserved first and last residue. D genes are given only for firm matches. Rows may omit the clone size; those that give it use once, few, many or a size class.

TRBJ2-7	.	.	TRBV7-9	CASTSTGSSYEQYF	TGTGCCAGCACCTCAACAGGTAGCTCCTACGAGCAGTACTTC
TRBJ1-5	.	.	TRBV27	CASSLQGNQPQHF	TGTGCCAGCAGTTTACAGGGGAATCAGCCCCAGCATTTT
TRBJ2-3	.	TRBD1	TRBV5-1	CASSLAGTGDDTQYF	TGCGCCAGCAGCTTGGCCGGGACAGGTGATGATACGCAGTATTTT
TRBJ2-7	.	.	TRBV28	CASSSLGAAVIGQYF	TGTGCCAGCAGTTCCCTGGGGGCAGCGGTGATCGGGCAGTACTTC
TRBJ1-1	.	.	TRBV7-9	CASSLAPAGAFF	TGTGCCAGCAGCTTAGCGCCCGCCGGGGCTTTCTTT
TRBJ1-2	.	TRBD1	TRBV4-2	CASSQEQGQGDYGYTF	TGTGCCAGCAGCCAAGAACAGGGCCAGGGGGACTATGGCTACACCTTC
TRBJ2-1	.	.	TRBV5-8	CASSMRLVAYNEQFF	TGTGCCAGCAGCATGAGGCTAGTTGCCTACAATGAGCAGTTCTTC
TRBJ2-3	.	.	TRBV6-5	CASSYSYSTDTQYF	TGTGCCAGCAGTTACTCGTATAGCACAGATACGCAGTATTTT
TRBJ2-7	once	.	TRBV27	CASSLTGRRAQYF	TGTGCCAGCAGTTTAACAGGCAGGCGCGCGCAGTACTTC
TRBJ2-7	.	.	TRBV6-2/TRBV6-3	CASSYTEGIPDEQYF	TGTGCCAGCAGTTACACGGAGGGGATCCCGGACGAGCAGTACTTC
TRBJ2-1	.	.	TRBV14	CASSQERLVTYNEQFF	TGTGCCAGCAGCCAGGAACGACTAGTAACCTACAATGAGCAGTTCTTC
TRBJ1-6	.	TRBD1	TRBV9	CASSVGEGAINSPLHF	TGTGCCAGCAGCGTAGGCGAGGGGGCGATTAATTCACCCCTCCACTTT
TRBJ1-2	.	TRBD1	TRBV19	CASSMGTANYGYTF	TGTGCCAGTAGTATGGGGACAGCTAACTATGGCTACACCTTC
TRBJ1-5	.	TRBD1	TRBV19	CASTVRGLGNQPQHF	TGTGCCAGTACGGTCAGGGGGCTTGGTAATCAGCCCCAGCATTTT
TRBJ2-2	once	TRBD2	TRBV6-1	CASGEGTSGNTGELFF	TGTGCCAGCGGGGAAGGGACTAGCGGAAACACCGGGGAGCTGTTTTTT
TRBJ1-1	.	.	TRBV19	CASVGQGRATEAFF	TGTGCCAGCGTTGGGCAGGGGAGGGCCACTGAAGCTTTCTTT
TRBJ2-2	.	.	TRBV2	CASSEGRFANTGELFF	TGTGCCAGCAGTGAAGGTCGGTTCGCGAACACCGGGGAGCTGTTTTTT
TRBJ1-1	.	.	TRBV12-5	CASGLGLVQKYEAFF	TGTGCTAGTGGTTTGGGCCTCGTGCAGAAATATGAAGCTTTCTTT
TRBJ2-7	.	.	TRBV28	CASGGPGRGTAPGEQYF	TGTGCCAGCGGGGGTCCGGGACGGGGGACAGCCCCCGGGGAGCAGTACTTC
TRBJ2-3	once	TRBD1	TRBV2	CASSDGTGIDTQYF	TGTGCCAGCAGTGATGGGACAGGGATCGATACGCAGTATTTT
TRBJ1-1	.	.	TRBV18	CASSPSNTEAFF	TGTGCCAGCTCACCATCAAACACTGAAGCTTTCTTT
TRBJ1-2	.	.	TRBV10-3	CAISDAGMEYGYTF	TGTGCCATCAGTGATGCAGGGATGGAATATGGCTACACCTTC
TRBJ1-2	.	.	TRBV23-1	CASSQSEGLEGYTF	TGCGCCAGCAGTCAATCCGAGGGATTAGAAGGCTACACCTTC
TRBJ2-3	.	.	TRBV6-6	CASSLASPTDTQYF	TGTGCCAGCAGTCTAGCCAGCCCTACAGATACGCAGTATTTT
TRBJ1-1	.	.	TRBV23-1	CASSQRTVRNAEAFF	TGCGCCAGCAGTCAAAGGACAGTGAGAAACGCTGAAGCTTTCTTT
TRBJ1-2	.	TRBD1	TRBV6-5	CASSSPDRAYGYTF	TGTGCCAGCAGTTCGCCGGACAGGGCTTATGGCTACACCTTC
TRBJ2-1	once	.	TRBV5-1	CASSLFEGAGYNEQFF	TGCGCCAGCAGCTTGTTTGAGGGGGCGGGATACAATGAGCAGTTCTTC
TRBJ2-1	.	.	TRBV7-7	CASSPGIGTYNEQFF	TGTGCTAGCAGCCCAGGGATAGGAACCTACAATGAGCAGTTCTTC
TRBJ1-6	.	.	TRBV7-9	CASSPFGQGNNSPLHF	TGTGCCAGCAGCCCCTTTGGGCAAGGAAATAATTCACCCCTCCACTTT
TRBJ2-7	.	TRBD2	TRBV6-5	CASSYGTSAQYEQYF	TGTGCCAGCAGTTACGGGACTAGCGCACAATACGAGCAGTACTTC
TRBJ1-1	.	.	TRBV10-3	CAISARAGANTEAFF	TGTGCCATCAGTGCCCGGGCAGGGGCGAACACTGAAGCTTTCTTT
TRBJ2-1	.	.	TRBV7-2	CASSPRLTSSYNEQFF	TGTGCCAGCAGCCCCCGTTTGACTAGCTCCTACAATGAGCAGTTCTTC
TRBJ1-3	.	.	TRBV6-1	CASSESPQFTTGNTIYF	TGTGCCAGCAGTGAAAGTCCCCAGTTTACAACTGGAAACACCATATATTTT
TRBJ1-6	.	TRBD1	TRBV6-6	CASSGGTGGHSPLHF	TGTGCCAGCAGTGGGGGGACAGGAGGGCATTCACCCCTCCACTTT
TRBJ1-6	.	.	TRBV9	CASSPYSTYNSPLHF	TGTGCCAGCAGCCCGTACTCCACCTATAATTCACCCCTCCACTTT
TRBJ1-6	.	TRBD1	TRBV3-1/TRBV3-2	CASRLTGGNSPLHF	TGTGCCAGCAGATTAACAGGGGGCAATTCACCCCTCCACTTT
TRBJ1-1	once	TRBD1	TRBV6-5	CASSYDPLAGGGEAFF	TGTGCCAGCAGTTACGACCCCCTGGCAGGGGGAGGCGAAGCTTTCTTT
TRBJ2-2	.	.	TRBV28	CASSPLRDSAGELFF	TGTGCCAGCAGTCCCCTTCGGGATTCGGCCGGGGAGCTGTTTTTT
TRBJ2-2	few	TRBD2	TRBV15	CATSIGLAGAGELFF	TGTGCCACCAGCATCGGACTAGCGGGAGCCGGGGAGCTGTTTTTT
TRBJ2-1	.	.	TRBV7-8	CASSLDSGYSSYNEQFF	TGTGCCAGCAGCTTGGATAGCGGATACAGCTCCTACAATGAGCAGTTCTTC
TRBJ1-2	.	.	TRBV2	CASSLRGGGNVFGYTF	TGTGCCAGCAGCCTAAGGGGTGGGGGCAATGTATTCGGCTACACCTTC
TRBJ2-5	.	.	TRBV6-2/TRBV6-3	CASSPYQETQYF	TGTGCCAGCAGTCCGTACCAAGAGACCCAGTACTTC
TRBJ1-1	.	TRBD1	TRBV5-4	CASSPLGTGGSEAFF	TGTGCCAGCAGCCCCCTTGGGACAGGGGGCTCTGAAGCTTTCTTT
TRBJ2-2	.	.	TRBV3-1/TRBV3-2	CASSPRSTGELFF	TGTGCCAGCAGCCCGAGGAGCACCGGGGAGCTGTTTTTT
TRBJ1-1	once	TRBD1	TRBV2	CARGDRNTEAFF	TGTGCCAGGGGGGACAGGAACACTGAAGCTTTCTTT
TRBJ2-1	.	TRBD2	TRBV2	CASSTSGSYNEQFF	TGTGCCAGCTCAACTAGCGGATCCTACAATGAGCAGTTCTTC